This T cell receptor beta chain was obtained from a study of regulatory T cells in long-lasting Graves disease. Study summary: Those with persistent Graves' disease had received antithyroid drugs for over 5 years with positive TSH receptor antibodies. Whole-study findings and limits: Gene preferences differed: TRBV28, TRBJ1-2, TRBJ2-5 in persistent cases.

This clonotype was counted only a few times. Its cognate antigen is unknown. This sample's time point: persistent/refractory GD, antithyroid drugs over 5 years with positive TRAb. RNA extracted from PBMCs served as the sequencing template. The authors drew patients from an endocrinology department in Xi'an, China. Libraries of TCR beta came from iRepertoire HTBI primers plus Arm-PCR of CDR3 regions. A single record per CDR3 protein comes from TCRdb applying MiXCR to the multiplex PCR reads. The sample contains 350,000 to 500,000 distinct CDR3 sequences, 21% of which appear only once. Trimming removed 2 bases from V and 0 bases from J, with 8 bases in between. The CDR3 is 16 amino acids. Germline CDR1 MNHEY, CDR2 SVGEGT.

The TCR originated in a female donor with Graves disease. Sequencing used peripheral blood mononuclear cells (PBMCs), obtained when the disease was refractory, from a patient treated with antithyroid drugs. The chain has TRBV6-2 or TRBV6-3 and TRBJ2-6, with D uncertain. CDR3 sequence reads: CASSYARISGANVLTF. The DNA for the CDR3 is TGTGCCAGCAGTTACGCCAGGATCTCTGGGGCCAACGTCCTGACTTTC.